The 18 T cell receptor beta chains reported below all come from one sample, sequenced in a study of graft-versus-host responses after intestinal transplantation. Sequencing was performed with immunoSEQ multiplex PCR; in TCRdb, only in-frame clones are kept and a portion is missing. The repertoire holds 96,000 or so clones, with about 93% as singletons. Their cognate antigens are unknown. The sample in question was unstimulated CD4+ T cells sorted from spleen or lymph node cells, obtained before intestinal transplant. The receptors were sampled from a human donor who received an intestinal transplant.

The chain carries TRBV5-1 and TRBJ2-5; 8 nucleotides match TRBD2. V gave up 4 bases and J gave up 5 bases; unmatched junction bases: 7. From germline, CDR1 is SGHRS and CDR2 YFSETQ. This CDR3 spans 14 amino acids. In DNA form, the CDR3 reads TGCGCCAGCAGCCCCGGACTAGCTTGGGAGACCCAGTACTTC. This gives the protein CASSPGLAWETQYF.

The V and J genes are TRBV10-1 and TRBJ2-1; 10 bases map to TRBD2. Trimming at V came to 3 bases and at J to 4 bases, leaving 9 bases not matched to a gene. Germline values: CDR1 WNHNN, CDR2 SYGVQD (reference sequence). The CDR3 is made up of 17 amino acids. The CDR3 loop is CASSDSSGRWDYNEQFF. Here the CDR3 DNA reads TGCGCCAGCAGTGACTCTAGCGGGAGATGGGATTACAATGAGCAGTTCTTC.

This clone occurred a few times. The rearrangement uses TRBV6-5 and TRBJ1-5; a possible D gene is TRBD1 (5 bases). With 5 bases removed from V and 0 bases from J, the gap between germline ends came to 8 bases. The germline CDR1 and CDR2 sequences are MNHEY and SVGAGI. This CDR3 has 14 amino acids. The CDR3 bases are TGTGCCAGCAGTCGGGGGAGTAGCAATCAGCCCCAGCATTTT. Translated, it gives CASSRGSSNQPQHF.

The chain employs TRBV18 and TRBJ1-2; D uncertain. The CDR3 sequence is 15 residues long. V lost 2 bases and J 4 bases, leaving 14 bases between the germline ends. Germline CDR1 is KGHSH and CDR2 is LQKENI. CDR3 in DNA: TGTGCCAGCTCACCAAACGGAGTAAACCCCTATGGCTACACCTTC. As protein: CASSPNGVNPYGYTF. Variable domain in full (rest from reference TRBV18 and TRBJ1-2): NAGVMQNPRHLVRRRGQEARLRCSPMKGHSHVYWYRQLPEEGLKFMVYLQKENIIDESGMPKERFSAEFPKEGPSILRIQQVVRGDSAAYFCASSPNGVNPYGYTFGSGTRLTVV.

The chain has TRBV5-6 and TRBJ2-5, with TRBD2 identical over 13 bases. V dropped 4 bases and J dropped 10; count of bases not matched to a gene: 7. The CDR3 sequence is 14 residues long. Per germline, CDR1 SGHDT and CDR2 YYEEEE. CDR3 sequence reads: CASSTGLAGAYQYF. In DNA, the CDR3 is TGTGCCAGCAGCACCGGACTAGCGGGGGCTTACCAGTACTTC.

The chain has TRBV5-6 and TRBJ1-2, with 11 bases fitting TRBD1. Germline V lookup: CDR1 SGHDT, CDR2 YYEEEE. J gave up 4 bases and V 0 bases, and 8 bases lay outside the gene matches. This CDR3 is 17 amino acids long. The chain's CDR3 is CASSLDAGQGAFYGYTF. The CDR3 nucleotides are TGTGCCAGCAGCTTGGATGCAGGACAGGGGGCCTTCTATGGCTACACCTTC.

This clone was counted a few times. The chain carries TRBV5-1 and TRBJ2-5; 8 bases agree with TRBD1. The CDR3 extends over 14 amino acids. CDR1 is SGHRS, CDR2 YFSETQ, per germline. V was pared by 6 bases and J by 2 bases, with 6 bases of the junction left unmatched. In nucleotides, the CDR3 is TGCGCCAGCACGATACAGGGGGGACAAGAGACCCAGTACTTC. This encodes CASTIQGGQETQYF.

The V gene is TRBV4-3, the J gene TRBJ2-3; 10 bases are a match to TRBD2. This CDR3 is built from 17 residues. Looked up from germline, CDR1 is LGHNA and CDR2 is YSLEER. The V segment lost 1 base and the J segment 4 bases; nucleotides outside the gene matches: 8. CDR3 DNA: TGCGCCAGCAGCCAAGCTCGGTCTAGCGGGGGCGCAGATACGCAGTATTTT. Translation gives CASSQARSSGGADTQYF.

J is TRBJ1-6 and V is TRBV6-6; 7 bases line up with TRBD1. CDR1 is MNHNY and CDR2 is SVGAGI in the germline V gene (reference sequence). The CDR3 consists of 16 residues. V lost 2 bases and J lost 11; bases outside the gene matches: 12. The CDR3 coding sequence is TGTGCCAGCAGTTACGGGACAGAGGGGTTTAGGACACCCCTCCACTTT. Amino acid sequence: CASSYGTEGFRTPLHF.

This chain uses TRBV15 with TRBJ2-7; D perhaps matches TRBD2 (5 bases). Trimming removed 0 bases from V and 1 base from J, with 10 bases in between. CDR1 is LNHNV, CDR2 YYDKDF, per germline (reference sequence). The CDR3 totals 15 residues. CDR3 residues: CATSRELARSYEQYF. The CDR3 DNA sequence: TGTGCCACCAGCAGAGAGCTAGCCCGGTCCTACGAGCAGTACTTC.

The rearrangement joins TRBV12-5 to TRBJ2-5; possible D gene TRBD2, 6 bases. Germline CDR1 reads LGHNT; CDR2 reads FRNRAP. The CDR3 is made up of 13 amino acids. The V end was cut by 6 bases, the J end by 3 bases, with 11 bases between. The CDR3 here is CASGNSGKETQYF. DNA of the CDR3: TGTGCTAGTGGGAATAGCGGAAAAGAGACCCAGTACTTC.

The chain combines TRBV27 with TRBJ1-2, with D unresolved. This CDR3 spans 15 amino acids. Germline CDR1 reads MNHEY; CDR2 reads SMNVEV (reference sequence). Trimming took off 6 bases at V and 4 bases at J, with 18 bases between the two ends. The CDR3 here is CASRFSPAGSYGYTF. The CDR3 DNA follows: TGTGCCAGCAGATTCTCCCCTGCAGGCTCCTATGGCTACACCTTC.

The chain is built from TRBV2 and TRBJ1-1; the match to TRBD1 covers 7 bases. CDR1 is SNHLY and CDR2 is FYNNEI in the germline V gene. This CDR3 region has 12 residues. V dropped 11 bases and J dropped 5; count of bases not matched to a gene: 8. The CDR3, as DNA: TGTGCCGGACAGGAGGTAAGAACTGAAGCTTTCTTT. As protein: CAGQEVRTEAFF. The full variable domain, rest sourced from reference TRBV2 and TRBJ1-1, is EPEVTQTPSHQVTQMGQEVILRCVPISNHLYFYWYRQILGQKVEFLVSFYNNEISEKSEIFDDQFSVERPDGSNFTLKIRSTKLEDSAMYFCAGQEVRTEAFFGQGTRLTVV.

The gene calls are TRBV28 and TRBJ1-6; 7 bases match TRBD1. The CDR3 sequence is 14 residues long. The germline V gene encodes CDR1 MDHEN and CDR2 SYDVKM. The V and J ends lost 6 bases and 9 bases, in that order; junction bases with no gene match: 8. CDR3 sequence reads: CASRDSTGASPLHF. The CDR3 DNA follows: TGTGCCAGCAGAGACTCAACAGGGGCTTCACCCCTCCACTTT.

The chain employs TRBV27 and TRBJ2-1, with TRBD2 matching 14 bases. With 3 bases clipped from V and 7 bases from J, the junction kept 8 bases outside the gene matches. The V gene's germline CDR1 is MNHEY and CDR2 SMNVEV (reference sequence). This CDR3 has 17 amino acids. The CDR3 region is CASSLGLAGVSTNEQFF. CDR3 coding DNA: TGTGCCAGCAGTTTGGGACTAGCGGGAGTTAGTACGAATGAGCAGTTCTTC.

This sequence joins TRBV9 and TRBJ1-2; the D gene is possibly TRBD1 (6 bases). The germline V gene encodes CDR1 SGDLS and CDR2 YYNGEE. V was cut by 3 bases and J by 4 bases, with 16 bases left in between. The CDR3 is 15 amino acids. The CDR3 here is CASSGTARGLYGYTF. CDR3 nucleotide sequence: TGTGCCAGCAGCGGGACAGCTCGCGGTCTCTATGGCTACACCTTC. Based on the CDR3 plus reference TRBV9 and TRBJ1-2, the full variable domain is DSGVTQTPKHLITATGQRVTLRCSPRSGDLSVYWYQQSLDQGLQFLIQYYNGEERAKGNILERFSAQQFPDLHSELNLSSLELGDSALYFCASSGTARGLYGYTFGSGTRLTVV.

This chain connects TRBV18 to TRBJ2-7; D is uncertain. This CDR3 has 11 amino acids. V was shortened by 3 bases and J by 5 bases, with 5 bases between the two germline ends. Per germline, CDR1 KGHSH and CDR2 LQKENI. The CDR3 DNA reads TGTGCCAGCTCACCGGCTGACGAGCAGTACTTC. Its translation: CASSPADEQYF.

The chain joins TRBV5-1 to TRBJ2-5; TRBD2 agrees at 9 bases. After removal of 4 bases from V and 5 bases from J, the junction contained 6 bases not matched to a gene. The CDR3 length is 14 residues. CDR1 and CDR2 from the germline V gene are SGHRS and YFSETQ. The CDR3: CASSPLAGSETQYF. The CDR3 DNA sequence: TGCGCCAGCAGCCCCCTAGCGGGGTCGGAGACCCAGTACTTC.